A selection of T cell receptor beta chains follows, all from one sample in a study of Graves' ophthalmopathy and Graves' hyperthyroidism. Via MiXCR, TCRdb re-called the multiplex PCR reads, giving one row per CDR3 protein. The sample has some 370,000 distinct CDR3 sequences; approximately 18% are singletons. The sample taken for sequencing was peripheral blood. The receptors were sampled from an adult woman with stable Graves' hyperthyroidism. Each CDR3 is given with its conserved first and last residue. Each record gives: D gene, clone size, J gene, CDR3 length, V gene, CDR3 DNA, CDR3 protein. D genes are given only for firm matches. The size entry is marked missing in some rows and otherwise reads once, few, many or a size class.

D gene: TRBD1; clone size: many; J gene: TRBJ2-7; CDR3 length: 13; V gene: TRBV28; CDR3 DNA: TGTGCCAGCAAGACAGGGGGCCGCGACGAGCAGTACTTC; CDR3 protein: CASKTGGRDEQYF
D gene: -; clone size: many; J gene: TRBJ1-1; CDR3 length: 18; V gene: TRBV6-2/TRBV6-3; CDR3 DNA: TGTGCCAGCATGGGGGCAGTACCGGATTTTAGGCGGGACACTGAAGCTTTCTTT; CDR3 protein: CASMGAVPDFRRDTEAFF
D gene: TRBD1; clone size: few; J gene: TRBJ1-3; CDR3 length: 13; V gene: TRBV6-2/TRBV6-3; CDR3 DNA: TGTGCCAGCAGAACCTCAGGGGGAAGCACCATATATTTT; CDR3 protein: CASRTSGGSTIYF
D gene: -; clone size: many; J gene: TRBJ1-2; CDR3 length: 11; V gene: TRBV6-1; CDR3 DNA: TGTGCCAGCAGTGCGGGCGGGGTCCTCACCTTC; CDR3 protein: CASSAGGVLTF
D gene: -; clone size: many; J gene: TRBJ2-2; CDR3 length: 13; V gene: TRBV6-2/TRBV6-3; CDR3 DNA: TGTGCCACCTTCCAAGGGTCACACGGGGAGCTGTTTTTT; CDR3 protein: CATFQGSHGELFF
D gene: -; clone size: many; J gene: TRBJ1-2; CDR3 length: 15; V gene: TRBV27; CDR3 DNA: TGTGCCAGCAGCAGACTACCTCAGGGCGACTATGGCTACACCTTC; CDR3 protein: CASSRLPQGDYGYTF
D gene: TRBD1; clone size: many; J gene: TRBJ2-2; CDR3 length: 16; V gene: TRBV12-3/TRBV12-4; CDR3 DNA: TGTGCCAGCAGACCACTGGACAGGGTAGAAACCGGGGAGCTGTTTTTT; CDR3 protein: CASRPLDRVETGELFF
D gene: -; clone size: -; J gene: TRBJ2-7; CDR3 length: 16; V gene: TRBV3-1; CDR3 DNA: TGTGCCAGCAGCAGAGCGAATCGGGTGAGCTCCTACGAGCAGTACTTC; CDR3 protein: CASSRANRVSSYEQYF
D gene: TRBD2; clone size: many; J gene: TRBJ2-5; CDR3 length: 13; V gene: TRBV20-1; CDR3 DNA: TGCAGTGCTAGGGATAGCGGGATAGAGACCCAGTACTTC; CDR3 protein: CSARDSGIETQYF
D gene: TRBD1; clone size: many; J gene: TRBJ1-5; CDR3 length: 19; V gene: TRBV2; CDR3 DNA: TGTGCCAGCAGGTCCGGGACAGGGGGTCTTATGTGGGATCAGCAGCCCCAGCATTTT; CDR3 protein: CASRSGTGGLMWDQQPQHF
D gene: TRBD2; clone size: many; J gene: TRBJ2-7; CDR3 length: 15; V gene: TRBV5-1; CDR3 DNA: TGCGCCAGCCAAGATCAGGCTAGCGGGACTCACGAGCAGTACTTC; CDR3 protein: CASQDQASGTHEQYF
D gene: TRBD2; clone size: many; J gene: TRBJ2-2; CDR3 length: 19; V gene: TRBV4-1; CDR3 DNA: TGCGCCAGCAGCCGAAAGAGCGGGAGGTACGACATTAACACCGGGGAGCTGTTTTTT; CDR3 protein: CASSRKSGRYDINTGELFF
D gene: TRBD2; clone size: many; J gene: TRBJ2-7; CDR3 length: 14; V gene: TRBV20-1; CDR3 DNA: TGCAGTGCTCCTTTTGGGACTAGCGGGAGCGAGCAGTACTTC; CDR3 protein: CSAPFGTSGSEQYF
D gene: -; clone size: few; J gene: TRBJ2-3; CDR3 length: 14; V gene: TRBV2; CDR3 DNA: TGTGCCAGCAGTGAGGGCCACAACGGGGATACGCAGTATTTT; CDR3 protein: CASSEGHNGDTQYF
D gene: -; clone size: many; J gene: TRBJ2-7; CDR3 length: 12; V gene: TRBV12-3/TRBV12-4; CDR3 DNA: TGTGCCAGTCTGGGGGTTGAATTGGAGCAGTACTTC; CDR3 protein: CASLGVELEQYF
D gene: -; clone size: many; J gene: TRBJ1-6; CDR3 length: 14; V gene: TRBV2; CDR3 DNA: TGTGCCAGCAGTGAAACCACCTCTAATTCACCCCTCCACTTT; CDR3 protein: CASSETTSNSPLHF
D gene: TRBD1; clone size: many; J gene: TRBJ1-2; CDR3 length: 13; V gene: TRBV5-1; CDR3 DNA: TGCGCCAGCAGCTTTGACAGGGACTATGGCTACACCTTC; CDR3 protein: CASSFDRDYGYTF
D gene: -; clone size: many; J gene: TRBJ2-7; CDR3 length: 17; V gene: TRBV9; CDR3 DNA: TGTGCCAGCAGCGTTTTAGATAGTCCCCCCGGCTCCTACGAGCAGTACTTC; CDR3 protein: CASSVLDSPPGSYEQYF
D gene: TRBD2; clone size: many; J gene: TRBJ2-7; CDR3 length: 17; V gene: TRBV6-5; CDR3 DNA: TGTGCCAGCAGCCCTGGATGGGGTAGCGGGAGAACCTACGAGCAGTACTTC; CDR3 protein: CASSPGWGSGRTYEQYF
D gene: -; clone size: many; J gene: TRBJ2-7; CDR3 length: 13; V gene: TRBV28; CDR3 DNA: TGTGCCAGCAGTTTTGGGCCGACCTACGAGCAGTACTTC; CDR3 protein: CASSFGPTYEQYF
D gene: TRBD1; clone size: many; J gene: TRBJ1-1; CDR3 length: 15; V gene: TRBV12-3/TRBV12-4; CDR3 DNA: TGTGCCAGCAGTTTATCTGGGACAGGAGGAACTGAAGCTTTCTTT; CDR3 protein: CASSLSGTGGTEAFF
D gene: TRBD2; clone size: few; J gene: TRBJ2-2; CDR3 length: 17; V gene: TRBV20-1; CDR3 DNA: TGCAGTGCTAGAGTCGCGGGAGGTAACAGGAAGACCGGGGAGCTGTTTTTT; CDR3 protein: CSARVAGGNRKTGELFF
D gene: -; clone size: -; J gene: TRBJ2-6; CDR3 length: 16; V gene: TRBV5-1; CDR3 DNA: TGCGCCAGCAGCTTGGCCGTATCACCTGGGGCCAACGTCCTGACTTTC; CDR3 protein: CASSLAVSPGANVLTF
D gene: -; clone size: many; J gene: TRBJ2-5; CDR3 length: 14; V gene: TRBV29-1; CDR3 DNA: TGCAGCGTTGCGGGGGGCAGAGAGCAAGAGACCCAGTACTTC; CDR3 protein: CSVAGGREQETQYF
D gene: TRBD2; clone size: many; J gene: TRBJ2-7; CDR3 length: 14; V gene: TRBV20-1; CDR3 DNA: TGCAGTGCTAGGGGGACTAGCGACCGGTACGAGCAGTACTTC; CDR3 protein: CSARGTSDRYEQYF
D gene: -; clone size: few; J gene: TRBJ2-7; CDR3 length: 13; V gene: TRBV9; CDR3 DNA: TGTGCCAGCAGCGTAGAAGACAGATCAAAGCAGTACTTC; CDR3 protein: CASSVEDRSKQYF